Sequencing of this T cell receptor (beta chain) was carried out in a study of blood T cell repertoires in COVID-19. Study overall: Acute-phase and convalescent COVID-19 samples originated in the United States, Italy and Spain. Sources were T cells, B-cell-depleted T cells, or PBMCs; the material itself was cDNA or gDNA.

Trimming removed 0 bases from V and 4 bases from J, with 13 bases in between. Germline CDR1 and CDR2: ENHRY and SYGVKD. There are 15 residues in the CDR3. Original methodology: Cell counts per sample came from amplifying reference gene primers. Using immunoSEQ multiplex PCR, the repertoire was profiled, and TCRdb retains in-frame clones only, with some absent. Clone size and the V and J calls come from that table; the DNA yielded D and trimming. Of roughly 53,000 clones in the sample, less than 90% were seen once. This chain links TRBV10-3 with TRBJ2-7; D is possibly TRBD1 (6 bases). The TCR originated in a man in his fifties or sixties with acute or convalescent COVID-19. Sequencing used peripheral blood. The CDR3 region has the DNA TGTGCCATCAGTGAGTCTGAGACAGGATTTTACGAGCAGTACTTC. Protein product: CAISESETGFYEQYF.